The clone carrying this TCR beta chain was counted only a few times. In the authors' methods: Researchers report that nucleated cell counts were estimated from reference gene primer amplification. The method was immunoSEQ multiplex PCR; TCRdb's version includes in-frame clones alone and lacks a portion of them. D and trimming were read from the DNA, whereas the V and J calls and clone size are those reported in that table. The repertoire includes approximately 200,000 clones, roughly nine tenths of them detected once, and about 2% sits in the top ten. This entry comes from a study of blood T cell repertoires in COVID-19. Losses at the gene ends were 4 bases for V and 2 bases for J; bases not matched to a gene: 5. Per the germline V gene, CDR1 is SGHRS and CDR2 is YFSETQ. CDR3 size: 14 residues.

Sequenced input: peripheral blood. The source of this sequence is a man in his 70s with active or convalescent COVID-19. V gene TRBV5-1 combines with J gene TRBJ2-7; 8 positions match TRBD2. The CDR3 DNA follows: TGCGCCAGCAGCCCCGGGACTAGTCCCTACGAGCAGTACTTC. Protein product: CASSPGTSPYEQYF. Filled out from reference TRBV5-1 and TRBJ2-7, the complete variable domain reads KAGVTQTPRYLIKTRGQQVTLSCSPISGHRSVSWYQQTPGQGLQFLFEYFSETQRNKGNFPGRFSGRQFSNSRSEMNVSTLELGDSALYLCASSPGTSPYEQYFGPGTRLTVT.